A single sample is the source of the 3 T cell receptor beta chains below, sequenced in a study of early T cells in non-severe SARS-CoV-2 infection. One entry per CDR3 protein results from TCRdb running MiXCR on the 5' RACE reads. Among about 77,000 distinct CDR3 sequences listed, over 8.5% were seen once. Sequencing input: whole blood. Receptor source: an adult who was a healthcare worker with PCR-confirmed SARS-CoV-2 infection or an uninfected control (not recorded which).

Only a few counts were recorded for this clonotype. The rearrangement links TRBV5-5 to TRBJ1-4; no firm D call. CDR3 size: 12 residues. Trimming cost V 2 bases and J 7 bases, with 6 bases left between them. The germline V gene has CDR1 SGHKS and CDR2 YYEKEE (reference sequence). The CDR3 loop reads CASSFGGEKLFF. DNA of the CDR3: TGTGCCAGCAGCTTCGGAGGTGAAAAACTGTTTTTT.

This clonotype was seen ten or more times. This chain uses TRBV6-5 with TRBJ2-1, with 13 bases identical to TRBD2. Germline CDR1 and CDR2: MNHEY and SVGAGI. This CDR3 is 13 amino acids long. With V trimmed by 6 bases and J by 7 bases, 0 bases remained unmatched. CDR3: CASRLAGGNEQFF. The CDR3 DNA follows: TGTGCCAGCAGACTAGCGGGAGGGAATGAGCAGTTCTTC.

This clonotype was picked up many times. The chain is built from TRBV2 and TRBJ1-4, with D unclear. CDR3 length: 14 residues. With 7 bases removed from V and 0 bases from J, the gap between germline ends came to 9 bases. Germline CDR1 is SNHLY and CDR2 is FYNNEI. CDR3 in amino acids: CASKTFSTNEKLFF. The CDR3 DNA sequence: TGTGCCAGCAAGACATTTTCAACTAATGAAAAACTGTTTTTT.